This T cell receptor beta chain was obtained from a study of tumor and adjacent non-tumor tissue in lung cancer. Whole-study results and caveats: Tumor repertoires had a smaller top 100 clone share than normal lung.

The CDR3 is 14 residues long. Germline V CDR1 and CDR2: LNHNV, YYDKDF (reference sequence). V trimming: 8 bases; J trimming: 7 bases; junction bases outside the gene matches: 6. On this clonotype: Its antigen is as yet unknown.

No cell sorting was done before RNA was extracted from the tissue. Distant lung tissue was collected more than 3 cm away from the tumor edge. The library came from three nested PCR rounds adapted from ARM-PCR protocols. Each CDR3 protein is one row after TCRdb ran MiXCR on the multiplex PCR reads. The sample carries roughly 120,000 distinct CDR3 sequences, 60% to 70% recorded once. Sequencing input: distant non-tumor lung tissue. The sequence came from a man in his sixties with non-small cell lung cancer. The chain links TRBV15 to TRBJ2-1, with 12 nucleotides matching TRBD2. CDR3: CATASGGDQNEQFF. The CDR3 DNA reads as TGTGCCACCGCTAGCGGGGGGGATCAAAATGAGCAGTTCTTC.